The T cell receptor beta chain described here comes from a study of Ad26.COV2.S vaccination and SARS-CoV-2 variants. Turning to the study itself: Dosing was one shot or two shots 56 days apart.

The treatment was: around 19 received Ad26.COV2.S at low or high dose, single or two shots; 5 received placebo; per-sample allocation not given. Sample collection was performed on day 63 after the first vaccine or placebo injection. Measured with immunoSEQ multiplex PCR; TCRdb has only the in-frame clones, and not every one. The sample lists hundreds of thousands of clones, around 87% seen once, with about 3.4% in the top ten. This CDR3 has 14 amino acids. Deletions cut 0 bases from V and 4 bases from J, with 10 bases between. Germline assignment: CDR1 LGHNT and CDR2 FRNRAP. Sample: peripheral blood, taken in a trial of Ad26.COV2.S vaccine versus placebo. This chain joins TRBV12-5 and TRBJ2-7; D possibly corresponds to TRBD1 (5 bases). The TCR was taken from a person aged 18 to 65 who received the Ad26.COV2.S COVID-19 vaccine or a placebo. CDR3 loop: CASGLVGASYEQYF. CDR3 DNA sequence: TGTGCTAGTGGTTTGGTAGGGGCCTCATACGAGCAGTACTTC.